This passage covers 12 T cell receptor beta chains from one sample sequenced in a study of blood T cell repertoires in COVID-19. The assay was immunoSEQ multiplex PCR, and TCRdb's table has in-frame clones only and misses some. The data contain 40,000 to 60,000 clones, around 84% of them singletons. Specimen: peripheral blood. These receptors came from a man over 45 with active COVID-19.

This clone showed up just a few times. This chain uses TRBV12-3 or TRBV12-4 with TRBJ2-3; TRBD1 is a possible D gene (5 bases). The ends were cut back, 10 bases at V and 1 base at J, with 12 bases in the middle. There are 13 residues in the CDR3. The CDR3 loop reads CATEGARTDTQYF. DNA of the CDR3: TGTGCCACCGAAGGGGCCCGCACAGATACGCAGTATTTT.

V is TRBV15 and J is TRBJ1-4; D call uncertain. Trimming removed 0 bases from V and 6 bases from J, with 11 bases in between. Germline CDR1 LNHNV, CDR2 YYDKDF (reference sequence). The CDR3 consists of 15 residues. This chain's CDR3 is CATSRDRQFDEKLFF. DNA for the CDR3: TGTGCCACCAGCAGAGATCGCCAGTTTGATGAAAAACTGTTTTTT. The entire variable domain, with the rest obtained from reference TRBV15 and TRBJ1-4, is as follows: DAMVIQNPRYQVTQFGKPVTLSCSQTLNHNVMYWYQQKSSQAPKLLFHYYDKDFNNEADTPDNFQSRRPNTSFCFLDIRSPGLGDTAMYLCATSRDRQFDEKLFFGSGTQLSVL.

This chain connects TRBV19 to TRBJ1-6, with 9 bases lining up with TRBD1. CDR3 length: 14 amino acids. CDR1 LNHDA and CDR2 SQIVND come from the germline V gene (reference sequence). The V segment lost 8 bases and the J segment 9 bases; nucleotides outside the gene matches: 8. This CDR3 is CASSDRGISSPLHF. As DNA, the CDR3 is TGTGCCAGTTCGGACAGGGGAATCTCTTCACCCCTCCACTTT.

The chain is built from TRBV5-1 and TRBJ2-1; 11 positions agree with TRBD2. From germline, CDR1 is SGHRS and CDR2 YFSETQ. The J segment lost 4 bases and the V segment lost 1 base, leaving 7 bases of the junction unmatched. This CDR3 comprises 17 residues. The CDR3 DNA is TGCGCCAGCAGCTTGTACCTAGCGGGGGGAACTTACAATGAGCAGTTCTTC. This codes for CASSLYLAGGTYNEQFF.

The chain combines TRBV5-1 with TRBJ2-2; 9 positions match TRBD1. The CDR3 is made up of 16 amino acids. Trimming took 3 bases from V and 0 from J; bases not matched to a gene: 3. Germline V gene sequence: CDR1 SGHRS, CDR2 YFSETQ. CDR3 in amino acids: CASSSGDRANTGELFF. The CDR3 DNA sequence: TGCGCCAGCAGCTCAGGGGACAGGGCGAACACCGGGGAGCTGTTTTTT.

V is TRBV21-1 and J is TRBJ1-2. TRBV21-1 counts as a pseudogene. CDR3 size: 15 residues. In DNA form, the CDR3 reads TGTGCCAGCAGACAAAACGACGGAGCTAACTATGGCTACACCTTC. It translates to CASRQNDGANYGYTF.

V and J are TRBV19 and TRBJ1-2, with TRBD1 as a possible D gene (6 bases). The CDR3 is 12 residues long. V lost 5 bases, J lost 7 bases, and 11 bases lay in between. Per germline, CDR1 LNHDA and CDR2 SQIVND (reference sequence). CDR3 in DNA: TGTGCCAGTAGTCCGCACAGGGCTGGCTACACCTTC. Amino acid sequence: CASSPHRAGYTF.

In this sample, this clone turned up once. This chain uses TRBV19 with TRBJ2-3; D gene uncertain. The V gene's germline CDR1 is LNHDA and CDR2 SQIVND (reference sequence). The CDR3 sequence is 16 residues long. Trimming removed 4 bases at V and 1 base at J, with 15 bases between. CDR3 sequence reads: CASSTRVGLGTDTQYF. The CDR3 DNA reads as TGTGCCAGTAGTACCCGGGTGGGTCTAGGCACAGATACGCAGTATTTT.

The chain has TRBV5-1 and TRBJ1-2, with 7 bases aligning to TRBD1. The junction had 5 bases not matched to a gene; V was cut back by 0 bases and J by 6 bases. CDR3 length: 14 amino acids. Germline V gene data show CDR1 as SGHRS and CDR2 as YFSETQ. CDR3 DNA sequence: TGCGCCAGCAGCTTGGCCGGGGACAGCGATGGCTACACCTTC. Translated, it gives CASSLAGDSDGYTF.

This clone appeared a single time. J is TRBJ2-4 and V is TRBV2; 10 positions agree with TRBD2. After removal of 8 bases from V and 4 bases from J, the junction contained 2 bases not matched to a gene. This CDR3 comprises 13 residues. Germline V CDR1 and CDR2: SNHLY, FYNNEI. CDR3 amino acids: CASVAGGKNIQYF. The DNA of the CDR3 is TGTGCCAGCGTAGCGGGGGGTAAAAACATTCAGTACTTC.

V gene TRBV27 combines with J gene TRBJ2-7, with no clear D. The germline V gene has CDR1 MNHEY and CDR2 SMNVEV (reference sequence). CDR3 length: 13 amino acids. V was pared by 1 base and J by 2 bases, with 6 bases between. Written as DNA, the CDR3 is TGTGCCAGCAGTTTATTTTTCACCTACGAGCAGTACTTC. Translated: CASSLFFTYEQYF.

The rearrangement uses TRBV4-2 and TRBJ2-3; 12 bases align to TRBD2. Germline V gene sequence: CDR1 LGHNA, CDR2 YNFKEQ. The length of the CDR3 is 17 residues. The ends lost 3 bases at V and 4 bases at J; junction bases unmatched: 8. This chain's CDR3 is CASSHSSGGALADTQYF. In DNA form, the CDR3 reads TGTGCCAGCAGCCACTCTAGCGGGGGGGCCTTGGCAGATACGCAGTATTTT.